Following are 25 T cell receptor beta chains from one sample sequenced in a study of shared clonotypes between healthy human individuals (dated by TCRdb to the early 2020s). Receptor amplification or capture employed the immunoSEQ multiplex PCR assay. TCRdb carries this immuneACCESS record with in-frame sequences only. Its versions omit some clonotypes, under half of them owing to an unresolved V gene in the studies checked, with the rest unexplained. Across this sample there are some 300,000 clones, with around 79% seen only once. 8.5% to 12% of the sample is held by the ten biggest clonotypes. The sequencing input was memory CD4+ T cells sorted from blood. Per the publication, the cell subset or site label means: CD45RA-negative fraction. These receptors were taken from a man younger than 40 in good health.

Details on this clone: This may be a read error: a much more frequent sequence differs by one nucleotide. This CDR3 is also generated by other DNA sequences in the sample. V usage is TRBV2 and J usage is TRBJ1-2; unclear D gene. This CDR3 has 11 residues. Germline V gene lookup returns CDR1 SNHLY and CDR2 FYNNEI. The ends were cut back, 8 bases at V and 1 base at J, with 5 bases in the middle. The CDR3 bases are TGTGCCAGCCGGGTTAACTATGGCTACACCTTC. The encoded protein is CASRVNYGYTF.

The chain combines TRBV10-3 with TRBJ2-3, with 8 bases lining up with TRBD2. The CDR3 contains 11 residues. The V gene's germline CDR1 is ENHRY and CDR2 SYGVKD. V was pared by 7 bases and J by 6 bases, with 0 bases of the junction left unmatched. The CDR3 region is CAITGGDTQYF. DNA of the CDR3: TGTGCCATCACGGGGGGGGATACGCAGTATTTT.

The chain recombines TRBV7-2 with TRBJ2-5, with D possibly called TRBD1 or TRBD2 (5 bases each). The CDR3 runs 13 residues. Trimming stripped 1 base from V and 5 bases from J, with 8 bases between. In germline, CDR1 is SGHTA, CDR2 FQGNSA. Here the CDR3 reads CASSLVREETQYF. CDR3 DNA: TGTGCCAGCAGCTTAGTCAGGGAGGAGACCCAGTACTTC.

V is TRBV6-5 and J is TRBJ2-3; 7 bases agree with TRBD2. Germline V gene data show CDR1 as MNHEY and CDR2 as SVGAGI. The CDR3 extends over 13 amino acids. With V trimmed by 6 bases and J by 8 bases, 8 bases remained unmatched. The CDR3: CASRWGGGGTQYF. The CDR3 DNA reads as TGTGCCAGCAGATGGGGGGGTGGGGGTACGCAGTATTTT.

The DNA for the CDR3 is TGCGCCAGCAGACAAGGGACGAGTACAGGAAATGAGCAGTTCTTC. This sequence encodes CASRQGTSTGNEQFF. The rearrangement uses TRBV5-1 and TRBJ2-1; D possibly uses TRBD1 or TRBD2 (5 bases each). Germline V gene lookup returns CDR1 SGHRS and CDR2 YFSETQ. Trimming left V 5 bases short and J 7 bases short, with 19 bases between. The CDR3 consists of 15 residues.

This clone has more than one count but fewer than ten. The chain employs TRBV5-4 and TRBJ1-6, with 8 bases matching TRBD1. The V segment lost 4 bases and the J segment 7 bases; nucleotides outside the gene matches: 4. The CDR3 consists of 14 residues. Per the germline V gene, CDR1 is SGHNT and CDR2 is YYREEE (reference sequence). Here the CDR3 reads CASSRTGLNSPLHF. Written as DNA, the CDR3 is TGTGCCAGCAGCCGGACAGGGCTCAATTCACCCCTCCACTTT.

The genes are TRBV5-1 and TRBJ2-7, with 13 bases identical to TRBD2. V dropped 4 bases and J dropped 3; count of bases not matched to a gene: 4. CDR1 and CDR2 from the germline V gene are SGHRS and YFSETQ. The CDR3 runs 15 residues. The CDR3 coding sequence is TGCGCCAGCAGCGCGGGACTAGCGGGGCTCTACGAGCAGTACTTC. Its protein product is CASSAGLAGLYEQYF.

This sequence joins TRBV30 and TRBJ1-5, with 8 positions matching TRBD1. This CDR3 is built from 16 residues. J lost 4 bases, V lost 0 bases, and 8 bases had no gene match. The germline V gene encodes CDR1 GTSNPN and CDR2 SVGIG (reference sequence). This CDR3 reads CAWSVGQDRVNQPQHF. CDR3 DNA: TGTGCCTGGAGTGTGGGTCAGGACAGGGTAAATCAGCCCCAGCATTTT.

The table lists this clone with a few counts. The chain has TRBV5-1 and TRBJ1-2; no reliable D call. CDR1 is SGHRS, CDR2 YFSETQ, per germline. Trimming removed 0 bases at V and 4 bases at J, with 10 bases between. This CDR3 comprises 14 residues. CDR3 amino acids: CASSLDLTSYGYTF. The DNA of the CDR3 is TGCGCCAGCAGCTTGGACCTAACCAGCTATGGCTACACCTTC.

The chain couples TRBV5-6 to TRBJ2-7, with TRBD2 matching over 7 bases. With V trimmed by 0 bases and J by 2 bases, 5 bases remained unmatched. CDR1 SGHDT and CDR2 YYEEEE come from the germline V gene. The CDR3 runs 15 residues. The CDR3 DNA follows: TGTGCCAGCAGCTTGGGGCTAGCGGTTACCTACGAGCAGTACTTC. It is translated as CASSLGLAVTYEQYF.

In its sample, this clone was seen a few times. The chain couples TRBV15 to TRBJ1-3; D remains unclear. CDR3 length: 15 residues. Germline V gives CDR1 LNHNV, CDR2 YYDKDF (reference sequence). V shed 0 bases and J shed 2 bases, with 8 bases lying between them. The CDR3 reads CATSRDSITGNTIYF. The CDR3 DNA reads TGTGCCACCAGCAGAGATAGTATTACTGGAAACACCATATATTTT.

Written as DNA, the CDR3 is TGCGCCAGCAGCTTGGCCGCCCCAAGCGAGCAGTACTTC. It yields the protein CASSLAAPSEQYF. This sequence joins TRBV5-1 and TRBJ2-5; the D is unclear. TRBJ2-7 matches the DNA end more closely, so the J call is doubtful. This CDR3 has 13 amino acids. Germline loops: CDR1 SGHRS, CDR2 YFSETQ.

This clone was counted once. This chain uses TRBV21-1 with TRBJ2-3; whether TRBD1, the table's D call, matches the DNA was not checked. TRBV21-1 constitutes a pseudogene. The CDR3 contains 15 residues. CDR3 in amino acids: CASTPGDGSTDTQYF. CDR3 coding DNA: TGTGCCAGCACCCCAGGGGATGGAAGCACAGATACGCAGTATTTT.

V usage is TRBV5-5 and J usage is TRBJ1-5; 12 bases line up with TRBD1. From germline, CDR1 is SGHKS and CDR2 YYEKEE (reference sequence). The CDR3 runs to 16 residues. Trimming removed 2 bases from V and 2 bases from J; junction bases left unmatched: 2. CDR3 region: CASSFGTGGGNQPQHF. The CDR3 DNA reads TGTGCCAGCAGCTTCGGGACAGGGGGCGGCAATCAGCCCCAGCATTTT.

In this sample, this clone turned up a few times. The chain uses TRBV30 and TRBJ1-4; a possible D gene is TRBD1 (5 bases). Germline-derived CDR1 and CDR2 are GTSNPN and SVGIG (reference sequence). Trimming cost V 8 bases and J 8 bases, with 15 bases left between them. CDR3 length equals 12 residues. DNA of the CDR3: TGTGCCGGCCTGGAGGGGATCGAAAAACTGTTTTTT. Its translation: CAGLEGIEKLFF.

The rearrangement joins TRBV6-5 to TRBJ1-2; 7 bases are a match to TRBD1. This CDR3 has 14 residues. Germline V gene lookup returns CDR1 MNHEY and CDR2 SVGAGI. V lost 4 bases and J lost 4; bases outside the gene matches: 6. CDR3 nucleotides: TGTGCCAGCAGTTCCGACAGGGCGGGCTATGGCTACACCTTC. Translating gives CASSSDRAGYGYTF.

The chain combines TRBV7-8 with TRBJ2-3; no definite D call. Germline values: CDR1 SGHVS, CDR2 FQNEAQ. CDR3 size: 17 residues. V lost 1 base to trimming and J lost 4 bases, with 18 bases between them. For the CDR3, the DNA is TGTGCCAGCAGCTTAGGACTTTTGAAGAAGGCCCCAGATACGCAGTATTTT. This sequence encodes CASSLGLLKKAPDTQYF.

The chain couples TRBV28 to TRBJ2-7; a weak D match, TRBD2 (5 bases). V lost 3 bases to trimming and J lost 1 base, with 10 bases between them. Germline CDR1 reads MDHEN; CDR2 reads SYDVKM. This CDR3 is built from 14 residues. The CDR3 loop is CASSFAGFSYEQYF. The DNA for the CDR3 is TGTGCCAGCAGTTTCGCGGGTTTTTCCTACGAGCAGTACTTC.

The CDR3 DNA sequence: TGTGCCATCAGCGCGCCACCGGGACAGGGCTTCGAAGGGAACTATGGCTACACCTTC. It encodes CAISAPPGQGFEGNYGYTF. This chain links TRBV10-3 with TRBJ1-2, with 9 bases identical to TRBD1. The CDR3 consists of 19 residues. Losses at the gene ends were 6 bases for V and 2 bases for J; bases not matched to a gene: 19. Germline V gene lookup returns CDR1 ENHRY and CDR2 SYGVKD.

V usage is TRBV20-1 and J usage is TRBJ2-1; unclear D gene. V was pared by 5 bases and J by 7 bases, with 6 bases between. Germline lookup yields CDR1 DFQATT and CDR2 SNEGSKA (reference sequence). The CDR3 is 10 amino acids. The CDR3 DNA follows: TGCAGTGCTCTGAGAAATGAGCAGTTCTTC. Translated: CSALRNEQFF.

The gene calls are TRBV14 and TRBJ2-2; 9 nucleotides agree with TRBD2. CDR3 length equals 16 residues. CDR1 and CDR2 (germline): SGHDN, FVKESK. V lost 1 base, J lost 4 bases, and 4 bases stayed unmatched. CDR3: CASSQGNSGSTGELFF. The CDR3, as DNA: TGTGCCAGCAGCCAAGGGAATAGCGGGAGCACCGGGGAGCTGTTTTTT.

CDR3 DNA: TGTGCCAGCAGTGAAGTCGGGAGGTCCTCCGGGGAGCTGTTTTTT. Its protein product is CASSEVGRSSGELFF. The chain recombines TRBV6-1 with TRBJ2-2; 7 nucleotides agree with TRBD2. J lost 6 bases, V lost 1 base, and 5 bases had no gene match. The CDR3 length is 15 residues. Germline loops: CDR1 MNHNS, CDR2 SASEGT.

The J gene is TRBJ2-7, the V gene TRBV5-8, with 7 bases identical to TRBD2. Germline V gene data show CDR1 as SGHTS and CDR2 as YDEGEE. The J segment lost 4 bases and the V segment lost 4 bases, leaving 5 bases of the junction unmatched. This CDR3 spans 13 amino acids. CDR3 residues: CASSRGTNYEQYF. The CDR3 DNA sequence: TGTGCCAGCAGCCGAGGGACTAATTACGAGCAGTACTTC.

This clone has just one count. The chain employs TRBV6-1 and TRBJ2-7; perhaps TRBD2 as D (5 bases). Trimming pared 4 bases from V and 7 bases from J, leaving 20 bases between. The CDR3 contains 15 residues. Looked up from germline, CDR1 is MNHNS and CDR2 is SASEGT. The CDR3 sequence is CASSGGGATRVEQYF. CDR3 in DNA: TGTGCCAGCAGTGGAGGAGGAGCGACCCGGGTAGAGCAGTACTTC.

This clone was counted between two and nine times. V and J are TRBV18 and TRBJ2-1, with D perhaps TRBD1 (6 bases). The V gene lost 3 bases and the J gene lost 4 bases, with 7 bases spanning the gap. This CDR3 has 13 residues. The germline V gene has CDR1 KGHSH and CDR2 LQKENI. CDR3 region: CASSPGAYNEQFF. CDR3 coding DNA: TGTGCCAGCTCACCGGGGGCGTACAATGAGCAGTTCTTC.